These 32 T cell receptor beta chains came from one sample sequenced in a study of early T cells in non-severe SARS-CoV-2 infection. TCRdb reprocessed the 5' RACE reads via MiXCR and lists one record per CDR3 protein. The sample records around 50,000 distinct CDR3 sequences, 7% to 8% being singletons. Sequencing was carried out using whole blood. The source of these receptors is an adult who was a healthcare worker with PCR-confirmed SARS-CoV-2 infection or an uninfected control (not recorded which).

The V call is TRBV9, the J call TRBJ2-5; D remains ambiguous. Germline CDR1 and CDR2: SGDLS and YYNGEE. CDR3 length: 14 residues. Deletions cut 0 bases from V and 2 bases from J, with 8 bases between. The CDR3 region has the DNA TGTGCCAGCAGCGTAGGTCTGGGGCAAGAGACCCAGTACTTC. This gives the protein CASSVGLGQETQYF.

This clonotype was seen ten or more times. The chain is built from TRBV2 and TRBJ2-3; TRBD1 or TRBD2 may be the D gene (5 bases each). The CDR3 length is 15 residues. Germline assignment: CDR1 SNHLY and CDR2 FYNNEI. Trimming cost V 6 bases and J 2 bases, with 15 bases left between them. The CDR3 DNA follows: TGTGCCAGCAGACTCGGGGCTCAGTCCACAGATACGCAGTATTTT. It yields the protein CASRLGAQSTDTQYF.

This chain joins TRBV27 and TRBJ2-7; no firm D call. Germline values: CDR1 MNHEY, CDR2 SMNVEV (reference sequence). Trimming pared 0 bases from V and 2 bases from J, leaving 5 bases between. This CDR3 has 13 amino acids. CDR3 coding DNA: TGTGCCAGCAGTTTATCCCACCCCTACGAGCAGTACTTC. Residues: CASSLSHPYEQYF.

This clonotype has only a few counts. The J gene is TRBJ1-5, the V gene TRBV12-3 or TRBV12-4; no definite D call. The CDR3 has 13 amino acids. V was shortened by 0 bases and J by 7 bases, with 7 bases between the two germline ends. CDR3 in amino acids: CASSLALGQPQHF. The CDR3 DNA is TGTGCCAGCAGTTTAGCGCTCGGCCAGCCCCAGCATTTT.

The chain uses TRBV13 and TRBJ2-1; D is unresolved. Germline CDR1 PRHDT, CDR2 FYEKMQ (reference sequence). V was pared by 5 bases and J by 3 bases, with 14 bases between. The CDR3 is made up of 15 amino acids. CDR3 sequence reads: CASSPKGGRYNEQFF. The CDR3 coding sequence is TGTGCCAGCAGCCCCAAGGGTGGGCGCTACAATGAGCAGTTCTTC.

This clonotype occurred many times. The chain recombines TRBV15 with TRBJ1-1, with a possible D match to TRBD1 (5 bases). The CDR3 spans 13 residues. CDR1 is LNHNV, CDR2 YYDKDF, per germline (reference sequence). V was trimmed by 3 bases and J by 4 bases, leaving 9 bases between them. CDR3 bases: TGTGCCACCAGCAGCCTTGGGGGCACTGAAGCTTTCTTT. Translation gives CATSSLGGTEAFF. Full variable domain (outside the CDR3, taken from reference TRBV15 and TRBJ1-1): DAMVIQNPRYQVTQFGKPVTLSCSQTLNHNVMYWYQQKSSQAPKLLFHYYDKDFNNEADTPDNFQSRRPNTSFCFLDIRSPGLGDTAMYLCATSSLGGTEAFFGQGTRLTVV.

This clonotype was counted only a few times. The chain couples TRBV6-2 or TRBV6-3 to TRBJ2-1, with 9 bases that match TRBD2. Germline CDR1 MNHEY, CDR2 SVGEGT. V shed 5 bases, J shed 4 bases, and the junction held 6 bases outside the gene matches. This CDR3 has 15 residues. The CDR3 spells CASSLGTSRYNEQFF. The CDR3, as DNA: TGTGCCAGCAGTCTAGGGACTAGCAGGTACAATGAGCAGTTCTTC.

Ten or more counts support this clonotype. This sequence joins TRBV11-1 and TRBJ2-7; perhaps TRBD2 as D (6 bases). The V gene's germline CDR1 is SGHAT and CDR2 FQDESV (reference sequence). With 2 bases removed from V and 2 bases from J, the gap between germline ends came to 19 bases. This CDR3 comprises 17 residues. This chain's CDR3 is CASSLKWVGGKAYEQYF. CDR3 bases: TGTGCCAGCAGCTTAAAGTGGGTTGGAGGGAAGGCCTACGAGCAGTACTTC.

This clonotype showed up many times. The chain couples TRBV6-6 to TRBJ2-4; TRBD1 matches 7 bases. Looked up from germline, CDR1 is MNHNY and CDR2 is SVGAGI (reference sequence). The CDR3 extends over 16 amino acids. Germline trimming cut 7 bases from V and 3 bases from J; bases unmatched to any gene: 12. CDR3: CASKPDRVWHKNIQYF. In DNA, the CDR3 is TGTGCCAGCAAACCAGACAGGGTTTGGCACAAAAACATTCAGTACTTC.

This clonotype was counted at least ten times. The chain joins TRBV12-3 or TRBV12-4 to TRBJ2-3; D ambiguous. V was cut by 0 bases and J by 1 base, with 5 bases left in between. The CDR3 consists of 14 residues. The CDR3 spells CASSLAGGTDTQYF. In DNA, the CDR3 is TGTGCCAGCAGTTTAGCTGGGGGCACAGATACGCAGTATTTT.

This clonotype was counted between two and nine times. The chain combines TRBV5-4 with TRBJ2-3; a weak D match, TRBD2 (5 bases). The CDR3 has 14 amino acids. With 3 bases removed from V and 5 bases from J, the gap between germline ends came to 13 bases. Germline V gene sequence: CDR1 SGHNT, CDR2 YYREEE (reference sequence). This CDR3 is CASSSRANGDTQYF. For the CDR3, the DNA is TGTGCCAGCAGCTCGAGGGCTAACGGAGATACGCAGTATTTT.

This clonotype has a handful of counts. This sequence joins TRBV6-5 and TRBJ1-1; D gene uncertain. Germline loops: CDR1 MNHEY, CDR2 SVGAGI. The V and J ends lost 7 bases and 2 bases respectively, with 20 bases between them. This CDR3 region has 16 residues. The CDR3 loop reads CASTTLTAWRNTEAFF. CDR3 nucleotides: TGTGCCAGCACCACCCTTACAGCCTGGAGAAACACTGAAGCTTTCTTT.

The chain links TRBV29-1 to TRBJ2-7; D remains unclear. This CDR3 contains 12 residues. The germline V gene encodes CDR1 SQVTM and CDR2 ANQGSEA. Trimming took off 0 bases at V and 6 bases at J, with 9 bases between the two ends. The CDR3 spells CSVEDVPGEQYF. The CDR3 DNA follows: TGCAGCGTTGAAGATGTCCCGGGCGAGCAGTACTTC.

This clonotype showed up many times. The rearrangement links TRBV28 to TRBJ2-7; D ambiguous. V dropped 6 bases and J dropped 1 base, with 7 bases sitting between them. The germline gives CDR1 MDHEN, CDR2 SYDVKM. CDR3 size: 12 residues. CDR3 bases: TGTGCCAGCAGCCTGGGGTCCTACGAGCAGTACTTC. This gives the protein CASSLGSYEQYF.

The table lists this clonotype with many counts. The chain recombines TRBV12-3 or TRBV12-4 with TRBJ2-7, with a possible D match to TRBD1 (6 bases). Trimming cost V 2 bases and J 3 bases, with 11 bases left between them. This CDR3 comprises 14 residues. The CDR3 is CASSLRSGVYEQYF. In nucleotides, the CDR3 is TGTGCCAGCAGTTTAAGATCAGGGGTCTACGAGCAGTACTTC.

This clonotype has ten or more counts. The gene calls are TRBV5-1 and TRBJ1-6; 7 nucleotides line up with TRBD1. The CDR3 has 15 amino acids. Germline CDR1 SGHRS, CDR2 YFSETQ. V shed 0 bases, J shed 7 bases, and the junction held 4 bases outside the gene matches. The CDR3 DNA is TGCGCCAGCAGCTTGGCTGTCAGGGGGAATTCACCCCTCCACTTT. Protein product: CASSLAVRGNSPLHF.

This clonotype was counted at least ten times. The chain employs TRBV7-8 and TRBJ1-5; D gene ambiguous. In germline, CDR1 is SGHVS, CDR2 FQNEAQ. Trimming took off 2 bases at V and 1 base at J, with 3 bases between the two ends. This CDR3 spans 13 amino acids. CDR3 sequence (DNA): TGTGCCAGCAGCTTAAGAAGCAATCAGCCCCAGCATTTT. Residues: CASSLRSNQPQHF.

In its sample, this clonotype was seen many times. This chain links TRBV12-3 or TRBV12-4 with TRBJ2-3; a possible D gene is TRBD1 (5 bases). V lost 4 bases to trimming and J lost 11 bases, with 10 bases between them. The CDR3 is made up of 11 amino acids. The CDR3 sequence: CASSSQGRQYF. CDR3 nucleotides: TGTGCCAGCAGTTCTCAGGGAAGGCAGTATTTT.

This chain connects TRBV4-2 to TRBJ2-7; D is uncertain. This CDR3 comprises 15 residues. The germline CDR1 and CDR2 sequences are LGHNA and YNFKEQ. V lost 0 bases, J lost 2 bases, and 11 bases lay in between. CDR3 nucleotide sequence: TGTGCCAGCAGCCAAGATTTGGCAGTAGCCTACGAGCAGTACTTC. Encoded protein: CASSQDLAVAYEQYF.

V usage is TRBV20-1 and J usage is TRBJ1-6; TRBD1 matches 7 bases. Germline assignment: CDR1 DFQATT and CDR2 SNEGSKA (reference sequence). V trimming: 6 bases; J trimming: 7 bases; junction bases outside the gene matches: 6. CDR3 length equals 13 residues. The CDR3 is CSAPTGFNSPLHF. The CDR3 bases are TGCAGTGCCCCGACAGGGTTCAATTCACCCCTCCACTTT.

At least ten counts were recorded for this clonotype. The chain links TRBV6-2 or TRBV6-3 to TRBJ2-5; D ambiguous. Deletions cut 1 base from V and 4 bases from J, with 4 bases between. The CDR3 runs to 12 residues. Germline loops: CDR1 MNHEY, CDR2 SVGEGT. CDR3 residues: CASSYYGETQYF. CDR3 bases: TGTGCCAGCAGTTACTATGGAGAGACCCAGTACTTC.

This clonotype appeared many times. The genes are TRBV11-2 and TRBJ2-1, with a possible D match to TRBD1 (5 bases). Trimming removed 0 bases at V and 7 bases at J, with 10 bases between. Germline V lookup: CDR1 SGHAT, CDR2 FQNNGV. This CDR3 has 14 amino acids. The CDR3 DNA reads as TGTGCCAGCAGCTTAGACCACAGGCAAAATGAGCAGTTCTTC. It codes for CASSLDHRQNEQFF.

This chain joins TRBV5-1 and TRBJ2-2; 7 bases map to TRBD1. CDR1 is SGHRS, CDR2 YFSETQ, per germline. CDR3 length: 14 amino acids. The junction had 1 base not matched to a gene; V was cut back by 4 bases and J by 1 base. In DNA, the CDR3 is TGCGCCAGCAGCCGGACAGGGAACACCGGGGAGCTGTTTTTT. It specifies CASSRTGNTGELFF.

In its sample, this clonotype was seen many times. CDR3 bases: TGTGCCAGTAGTAGGTTGGGTAACACTGAAGCTTTCTTT. It specifies CASSRLGNTEAFF. V is TRBV19 and J is TRBJ1-1; D unresolved. The CDR3 totals 13 residues. CDR1 LNHDA and CDR2 SQIVND come from the germline V gene (reference sequence). V gave up 4 bases and J gave up 2 bases, with 8 bases separating them.

This clonotype occurred many times. The chain uses TRBV9 and TRBJ1-5, with 7 bases fitting TRBD1. Germline values: CDR1 SGDLS, CDR2 YYNGEE. The V segment lost 2 bases and the J segment 2 bases; nucleotides outside the gene matches: 4. The CDR3 runs 15 residues. The CDR3 spells CASSVSTGGNQPQHF. The CDR3 DNA reads as TGTGCCAGCAGCGTCTCTACAGGGGGCAATCAGCCCCAGCATTTT.

V gene TRBV29-1 combines with J gene TRBJ1-1, with D unresolved. V lost 6 bases and J lost 6, with 11 bases in between. The CDR3 has 11 amino acids. Per germline, CDR1 SQVTM and CDR2 ANQGSEA. CDR3 nucleotides: TGCAGCGTGGCTAATGTCGCTGAAGCTTTCTTT. Its translation: CSVANVAEAFF. The whole variable domain, remainder taken from reference TRBV29-1 and TRBJ1-1, is SAVISQKPSRDICQRGTSLTIQCQVDSQVTMMFWYRQQPGQSLTLIATANQGSEATYESGFVIDKFPISRPNLTFSTLTVSNMSPEDSSIYLCSVANVAEAFFGQGTRLTVV.

The CDR3 DNA sequence: TGTGCCAGCGGGGCTAGCGGGGGGGTCTACACAGATACGCAGTATTTT. Translation: CASGASGGVYTDTQYF. The chain links TRBV11-2 to TRBJ2-3; TRBD2 matches 12 bases. This CDR3 contains 16 residues. V trimming: 8 bases; J trimming: 2 bases; junction bases outside the gene matches: 8. Germline lookup yields CDR1 SGHAT and CDR2 FQNNGV.

Worth noting for this clonotype: A junction end diverges from the germline sequence, so it may reflect a read error. The V call is TRBV7-9, the J call TRBJ1-2, with 8 bases matching TRBD1. The CDR3 has 15 amino acids. In germline, CDR1 is SEHNR, CDR2 FQNEAQ (reference sequence). CDR3 coding DNA: TGTGTCAGCAGCCCACGGACAGGGCTAAACTATGGCTACACCTTC. Translating gives CVSSPRTGLNYGYTF.

The sample holds many counts of this clonotype. The chain uses TRBV19 and TRBJ1-2; D perhaps matches TRBD1 (5 bases). The CDR3 length is 16 residues. CDR1 and CDR2 (germline): LNHDA, SQIVND (reference sequence). Trimming took 3 bases from V and 6 from J, leaving 20 bases between them. CDR3 coding DNA: TGTGCCAGTAGTATCGGGGGGTTTGCAGGCCGTGATGGCTACACCTTC. Translating it yields CASSIGGFAGRDGYTF.

This clonotype occurred a few times. The chain is built from TRBV19 and TRBJ1-5; a possible D gene is TRBD1 (5 bases). The CDR3 loop spans 15 amino acids. V gave up 3 bases and J gave up 2 bases, with 11 bases separating them. The germline V gene has CDR1 LNHDA and CDR2 SQIVND (reference sequence). CDR3 residues: CASSIGGGRNQPQHF. CDR3 nucleotide sequence: TGTGCCAGTAGTATCGGGGGTGGGCGCAATCAGCCCCAGCATTTT.

V usage is TRBV7-2 and J usage is TRBJ2-1; the D is unclear. This CDR3 is built from 12 residues. Germline V gene sequence: CDR1 SGHTA, CDR2 FQGNSA. V shed 1 base and J shed 10 bases, with 8 bases lying between them. The CDR3 region is CASSLVTLEQFF. For the CDR3, the DNA is TGTGCCAGCAGCTTAGTAACCCTAGAGCAGTTCTTC.

This clonotype was observed at least ten times. This rearrangement joins TRBV12-3 or TRBV12-4 to TRBJ2-3; 8 nucleotides match TRBD2. V trimming: 8 bases; J trimming: 0 bases; junction bases outside the gene matches: 10. The CDR3 runs 16 residues. CDR3 loop: CASPSPGGFSTDTQYF. Here the CDR3 DNA reads TGTGCCAGCCCTTCCCCGGGGGGGTTTAGCACAGATACGCAGTATTTT.